The 2 T cell receptor beta chains given below trace back to one sample, sequenced in a study of shared clonotypes between healthy human individuals. Assay used: immunoSEQ multiplex PCR; TCRdb lists only in-frame clones, some missing. The sample lists roughly 2.2 million clones, about 92% seen once, with under 0.45% in the top ten. The sequenced sample was naive CD4+ T cells from PBMCs. Subset denoted: CD45RA+ positively selected. Receptor source: a man younger than 35 in good health. Some clones in this sample may be carry-over from other donors' samples.

The chain joins TRBV7-9 to TRBJ2-1; D is unclear. Trimming cost V 5 bases and J 9 bases, with 11 bases left between them. The germline V gene has CDR1 SEHNR and CDR2 FQNEAQ (reference sequence). This CDR3 contains 12 residues. Here the CDR3 DNA reads TGTGCCAGCAGCCCTGGGGTGATTGAGCAGTTCTTC. This encodes CASSPGVIEQFF.

A word on this clone: Other nucleotide sequences in the sample specify the same CDR3. The chain links TRBV28 to TRBJ1-4; D unclear. The CDR3 has 15 residues. The V gene's germline CDR1 is MDHEN and CDR2 SYDVKM. Trimming took off 6 bases at V and 0 bases at J, with 11 bases between the two ends. In DNA, the CDR3 is TGTGCCAGCAGCCCGCTGGGAGCAACTAATGAAAAACTGTTTTTT. Its translation: CASSPLGATNEKLFF. The entire variable domain, with the rest obtained from reference TRBV28 and TRBJ1-4, is as follows: DVKVTQSSRYLVKRTGEKVFLECVQDMDHENMFWYRQDPGLGLRLIYFSYDVKMKEKGDIPEGYSVSREKKERFSLILESASTNQTSMYLCASSPLGATNEKLFFGSGTQLSVL.